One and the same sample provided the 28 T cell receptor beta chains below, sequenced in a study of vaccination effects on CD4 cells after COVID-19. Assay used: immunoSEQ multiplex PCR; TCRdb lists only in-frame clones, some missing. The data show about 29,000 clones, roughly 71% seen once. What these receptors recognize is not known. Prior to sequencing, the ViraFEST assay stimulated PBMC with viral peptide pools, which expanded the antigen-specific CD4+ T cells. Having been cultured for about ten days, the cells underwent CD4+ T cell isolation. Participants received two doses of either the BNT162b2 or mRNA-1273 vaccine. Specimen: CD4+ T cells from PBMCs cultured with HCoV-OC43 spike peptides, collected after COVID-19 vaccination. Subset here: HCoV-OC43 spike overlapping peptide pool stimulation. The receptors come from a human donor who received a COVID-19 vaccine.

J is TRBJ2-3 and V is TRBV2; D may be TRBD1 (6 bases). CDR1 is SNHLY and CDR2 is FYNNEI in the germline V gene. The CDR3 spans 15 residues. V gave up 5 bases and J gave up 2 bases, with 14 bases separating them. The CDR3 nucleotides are TGTGCCAGCAGTTCGCAGGGGACGACCACAGATACGCAGTATTTT. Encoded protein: CASSSQGTTTDTQYF.

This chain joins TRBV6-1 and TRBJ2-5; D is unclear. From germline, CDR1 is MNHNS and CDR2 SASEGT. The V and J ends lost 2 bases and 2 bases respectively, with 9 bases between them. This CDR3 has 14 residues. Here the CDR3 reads CASSEKTYQETQYF. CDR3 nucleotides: TGTGCCAGCAGTGAAAAGACTTATCAAGAGACCCAGTACTTC.

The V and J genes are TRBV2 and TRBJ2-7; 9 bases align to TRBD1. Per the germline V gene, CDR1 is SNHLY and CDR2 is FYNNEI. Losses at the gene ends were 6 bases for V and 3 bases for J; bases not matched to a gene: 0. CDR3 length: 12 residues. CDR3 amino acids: CASRGQGYEQYF. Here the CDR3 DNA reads TGTGCCAGCAGGGGACAGGGCTACGAGCAGTACTTC.

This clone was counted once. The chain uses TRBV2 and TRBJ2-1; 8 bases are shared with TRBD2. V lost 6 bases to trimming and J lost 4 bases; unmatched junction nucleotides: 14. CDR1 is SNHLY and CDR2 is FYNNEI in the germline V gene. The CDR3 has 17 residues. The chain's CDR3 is CASSPMQAGDLYNEQFF. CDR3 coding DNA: TGTGCCAGCAGCCCTATGCAAGCGGGGGACCTTTACAATGAGCAGTTCTTC.

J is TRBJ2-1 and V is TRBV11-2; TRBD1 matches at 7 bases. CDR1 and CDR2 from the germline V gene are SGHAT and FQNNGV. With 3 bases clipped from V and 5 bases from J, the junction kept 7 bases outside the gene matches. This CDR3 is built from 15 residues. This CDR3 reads CASSLEWTGNNEQFF. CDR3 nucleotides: TGTGCCAGCAGCTTGGAGTGGACAGGCAACAATGAGCAGTTCTTC.

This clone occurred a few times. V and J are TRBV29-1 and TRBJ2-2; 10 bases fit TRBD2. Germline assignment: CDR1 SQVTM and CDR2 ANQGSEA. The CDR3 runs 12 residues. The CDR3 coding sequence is TGCCTAGCGGGAGAAAGGACCGGGGAGCTGTTTTTT. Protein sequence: CLAGERTGELFF.

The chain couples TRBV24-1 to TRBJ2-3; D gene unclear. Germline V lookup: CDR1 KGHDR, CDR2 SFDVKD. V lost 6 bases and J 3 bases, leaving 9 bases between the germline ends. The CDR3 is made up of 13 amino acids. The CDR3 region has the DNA TGTGCCACCAGTTACATGGATACAGATACGCAGTATTTT. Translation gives CATSYMDTDTQYF.

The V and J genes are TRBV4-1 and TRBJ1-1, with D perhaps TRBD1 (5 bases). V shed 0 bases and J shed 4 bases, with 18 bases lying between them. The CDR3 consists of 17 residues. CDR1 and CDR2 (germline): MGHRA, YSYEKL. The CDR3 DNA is TGCGCCAGCAGCCAAGATGGTCTTGGAGCCGGGGGCACTGAAGCTTTCTTT. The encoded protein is CASSQDGLGAGGTEAFF.

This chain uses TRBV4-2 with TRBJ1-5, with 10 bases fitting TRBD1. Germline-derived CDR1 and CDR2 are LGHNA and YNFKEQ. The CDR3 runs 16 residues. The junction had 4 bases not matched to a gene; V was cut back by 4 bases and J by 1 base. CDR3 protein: CASSRLGQGSNQPQHF. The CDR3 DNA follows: TGTGCCAGCAGCCGGCTGGGACAGGGGAGCAATCAGCCCCAGCATTTT.

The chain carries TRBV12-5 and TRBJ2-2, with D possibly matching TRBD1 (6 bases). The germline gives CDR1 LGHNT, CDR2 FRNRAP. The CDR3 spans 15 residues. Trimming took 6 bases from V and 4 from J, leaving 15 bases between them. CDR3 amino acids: CASGLTGMGTGELFF. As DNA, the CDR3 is TGTGCTAGTGGCCTGACAGGAATGGGCACCGGGGAGCTGTTTTTT.

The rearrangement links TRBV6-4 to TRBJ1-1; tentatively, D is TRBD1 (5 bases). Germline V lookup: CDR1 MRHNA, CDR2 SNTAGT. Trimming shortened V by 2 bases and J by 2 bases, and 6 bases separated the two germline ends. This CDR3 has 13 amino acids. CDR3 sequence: CASSDRDNTEAFF. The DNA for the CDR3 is TGTGCCAGCAGTGACCGGGACAACACTGAAGCTTTCTTT.

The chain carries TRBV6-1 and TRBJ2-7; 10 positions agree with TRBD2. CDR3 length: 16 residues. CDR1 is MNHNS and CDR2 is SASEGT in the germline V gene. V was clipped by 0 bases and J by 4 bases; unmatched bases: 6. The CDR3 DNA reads TGTGCCAGCAGTGAAGCGCTGGGGACTAGCGTATACGAGCAGTACTTC. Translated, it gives CASSEALGTSVYEQYF.

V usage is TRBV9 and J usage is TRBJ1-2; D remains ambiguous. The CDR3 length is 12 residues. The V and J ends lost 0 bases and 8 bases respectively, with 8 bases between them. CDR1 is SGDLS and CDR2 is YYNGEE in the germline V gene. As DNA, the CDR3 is TGTGCCAGCAGCGTAGACGGTTACGGCTACACCTTC. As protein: CASSVDGYGYTF.

In DNA, the CDR3 is TGTGCCAGCAGCCCCCTAAGGACTGGAAAGACCCAGTACTTC. Translating gives CASSPLRTGKTQYF. The gene calls are TRBV3-1 (or the pseudogene TRBV3-2) and TRBJ2-5; perhaps TRBD2 as D (5 bases). Germline V gene sequence: CDR1 LGHDT, CDR2 YNNKEL (reference sequence). CDR3 size: 14 residues. The ends were cut back, 4 bases at V and 6 bases at J, with 15 bases in the middle.

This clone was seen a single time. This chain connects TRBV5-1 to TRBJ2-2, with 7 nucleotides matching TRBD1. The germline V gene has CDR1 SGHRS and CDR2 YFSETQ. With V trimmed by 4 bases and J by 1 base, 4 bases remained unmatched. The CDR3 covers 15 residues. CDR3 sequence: CASSPGTVNTGELFF. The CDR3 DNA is TGCGCCAGCAGCCCGGGGACAGTGAACACCGGGGAGCTGTTTTTT.

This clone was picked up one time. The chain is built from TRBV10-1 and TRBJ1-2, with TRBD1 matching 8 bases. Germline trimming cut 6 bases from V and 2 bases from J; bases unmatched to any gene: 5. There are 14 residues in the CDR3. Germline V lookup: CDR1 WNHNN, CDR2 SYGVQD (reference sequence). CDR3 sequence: CASSPTGVNYGYTF. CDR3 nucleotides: TGCGCCAGCAGCCCGACAGGGGTAAACTATGGCTACACCTTC.

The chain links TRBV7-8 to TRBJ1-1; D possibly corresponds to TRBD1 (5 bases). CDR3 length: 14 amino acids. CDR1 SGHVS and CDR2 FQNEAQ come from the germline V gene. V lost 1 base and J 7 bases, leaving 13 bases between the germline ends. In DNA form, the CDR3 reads TGTGCCAGCAGCTTAGGGGACTCGGAGGGTGAAGCTTTCTTT. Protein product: CASSLGDSEGEAFF.

Here the CDR3 reads CATEAATEAFF. In nucleotides, the CDR3 is TGTGCCACAGAGGCGGCAACTGAAGCTTTCTTT. V usage is TRBV19 and J usage is TRBJ1-1; D not resolved. V was shortened by 10 bases and J by 5 bases, with 11 bases between the two germline ends. Germline CDR1 LNHDA, CDR2 SQIVND (reference sequence). The CDR3 has 11 amino acids.

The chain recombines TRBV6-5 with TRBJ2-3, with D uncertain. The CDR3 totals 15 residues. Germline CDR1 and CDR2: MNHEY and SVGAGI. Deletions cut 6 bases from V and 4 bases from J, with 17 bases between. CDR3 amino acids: CASRGTAIQADTQYF. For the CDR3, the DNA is TGTGCCAGCAGGGGAACAGCGATTCAGGCAGATACGCAGTATTTT.

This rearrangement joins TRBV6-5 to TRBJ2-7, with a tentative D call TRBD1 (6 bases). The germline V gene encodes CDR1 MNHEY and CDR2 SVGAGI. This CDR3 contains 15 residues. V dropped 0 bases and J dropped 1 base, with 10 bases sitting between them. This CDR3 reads CASSYSYRASYEQYF. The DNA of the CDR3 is TGTGCCAGCAGTTACTCGTACAGGGCTTCCTACGAGCAGTACTTC.

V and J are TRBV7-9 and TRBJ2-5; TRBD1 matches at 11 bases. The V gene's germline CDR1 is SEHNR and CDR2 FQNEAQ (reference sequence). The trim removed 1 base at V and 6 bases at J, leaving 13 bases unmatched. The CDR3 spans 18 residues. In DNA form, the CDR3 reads TGTGCCAGCAGCTTAGGGATCGACCGGGACAGGGGGAGGAAGACCCAGTACTTC. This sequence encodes CASSLGIDRDRGRKTQYF.

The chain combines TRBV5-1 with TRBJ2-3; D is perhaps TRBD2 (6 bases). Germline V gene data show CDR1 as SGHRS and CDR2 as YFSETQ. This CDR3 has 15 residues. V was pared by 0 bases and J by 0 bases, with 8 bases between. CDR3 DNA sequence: TGCGCCAGCAGCTTGGGGGACTGGAGCACAGATACGCAGTATTTT. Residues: CASSLGDWSTDTQYF.

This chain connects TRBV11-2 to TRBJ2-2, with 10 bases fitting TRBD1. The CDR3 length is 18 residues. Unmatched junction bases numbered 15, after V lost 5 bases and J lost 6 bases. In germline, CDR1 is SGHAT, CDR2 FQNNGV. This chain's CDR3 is CASSNLRTGTGVSGELFF. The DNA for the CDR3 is TGTGCCAGCAGCAATCTTCGGACCGGGACAGGGGTATCCGGGGAGCTGTTTTTT.

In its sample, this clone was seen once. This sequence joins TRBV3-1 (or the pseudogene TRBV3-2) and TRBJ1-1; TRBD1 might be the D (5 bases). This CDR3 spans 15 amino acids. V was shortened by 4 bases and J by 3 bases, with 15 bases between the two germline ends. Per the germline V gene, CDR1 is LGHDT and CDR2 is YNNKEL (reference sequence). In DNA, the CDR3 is TGTGCCAGCAGCCGTGGCTCAGGGTGGGACACTGAAGCTTTCTTT. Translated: CASSRGSGWDTEAFF.

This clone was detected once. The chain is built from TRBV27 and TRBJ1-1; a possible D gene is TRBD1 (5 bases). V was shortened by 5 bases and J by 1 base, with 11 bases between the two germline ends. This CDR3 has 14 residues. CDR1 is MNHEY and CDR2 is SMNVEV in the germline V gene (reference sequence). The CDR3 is CASSNRDGNTEAFF. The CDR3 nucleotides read TGTGCCAGCAGTAACCGGGACGGGAACACTGAAGCTTTCTTT.

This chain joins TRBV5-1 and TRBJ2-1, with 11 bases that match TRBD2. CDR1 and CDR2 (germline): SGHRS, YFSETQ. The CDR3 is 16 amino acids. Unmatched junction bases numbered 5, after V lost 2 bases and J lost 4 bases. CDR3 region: CASSLQTSGIYNEQFF. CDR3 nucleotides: TGCGCCAGCAGCTTACAGACTAGCGGGATATACAATGAGCAGTTCTTC.

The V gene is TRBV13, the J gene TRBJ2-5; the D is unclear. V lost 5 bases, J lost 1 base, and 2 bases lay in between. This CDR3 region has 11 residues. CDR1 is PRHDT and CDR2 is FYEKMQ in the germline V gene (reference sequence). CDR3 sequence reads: CASSIQETQYF. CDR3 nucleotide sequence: TGTGCCAGCAGCATCCAAGAGACCCAGTACTTC.

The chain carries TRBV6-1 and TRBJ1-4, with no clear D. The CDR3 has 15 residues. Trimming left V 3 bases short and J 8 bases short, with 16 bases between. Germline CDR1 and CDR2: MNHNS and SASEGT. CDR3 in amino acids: CASSDLDGPREKLFF. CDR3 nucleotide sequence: TGTGCCAGCAGTGATTTGGACGGACCGAGGGAAAAACTGTTTTTT.